This is a list of T cell receptor beta chains from one sample in a study of blood T cell repertoires in COVID-19. Repertoires were generated with immunoSEQ multiplex PCR, while TCRdb's copy carries only in-frame clones and drops some. The table shows approximately 280,000 clones, with 70% to 90% occurring only once. Sequenced input: peripheral blood. These TCRs come from a woman between 65 and 79 years old with acute or convalescent COVID-19. Both conserved end residues are part of each CDR3. A D gene is named only where the DNA matches it firmly. Expanded clones get a size class; other rows say once, few or many, or leave the size out.

d_call	clone_size	v_call	j_call	cdr3_aa	cdr3_nt
-	-	TRBV5-1	TRBJ2-7	CASSKQGYEQYF	TGCGCCAGTAGCAAACAGGGCTACGAGCAGTACTTC
TRBD1	-	TRBV10-3	TRBJ1-4	CAISPTGDEKLFF	TGTGCCATCAGTCCGACAGGGGATGAAAAACTGTTTTTT
-	once	TRBV7-9	TRBJ1-4	CASSLARRGSEKLFF	TGTGCCAGCAGCTTAGCGAGAAGGGGGAGTGAAAAACTGTTTTTT
TRBD1	-	TRBV27	TRBJ1-2	CASSLTLATGGFGYTF	TGTGCCAGCAGTTTAACATTAGCCACAGGGGGCTTTGGCTACACCTTC
TRBD1	-	TRBV19	TRBJ2-4	CAGQGRKDIQYF	TGTGCCGGACAGGGACGGAAAGACATTCAGTACTTC
-	-	TRBV6-1	TRBJ1-2	CASSDRQLGNYGYTF	TGTGCCAGCAGTGACAGGCAACTCGGTAACTATGGCTACACCTTC
-	-	TRBV3-1/TRBV3-2	TRBJ1-1	CASSRSGDNPEAFF	TGTGCCAGCAGCCGCAGCGGGGACAATCCCGAAGCTTTCTTT
TRBD1	-	TRBV9	TRBJ1-3	CASMLRGHGNTIYF	TGTGCCAGCATGCTAAGGGGGCACGGAAACACCATATATTTT
TRBD2	-	TRBV7-2	TRBJ2-1	CASSLVSGGGDEQFF	TGTGCCAGCAGCTTAGTTAGCGGGGGGGGAGATGAGCAGTTCTTC
-	once	TRBV18	TRBJ1-1	CASSPLTSGGGTEAFF	TGTGCCAGCTCACCACTGACGAGTGGGGGGGGAACTGAAGCTTTCTTT
-	-	TRBV19	TRBJ2-3	CASSRPPAGDTQYF	TGTGCCAGTAGTCGACCTCCTGCGGGAGATACGCAGTATTTT
-	-	TRBV7-2	TRBJ2-4	CASSPREFQYF	TGTGCCAGCAGCCCTCGGGAGTTTCAGTACTTC
TRBD1	-	TRBV9	TRBJ1-2	CASSAGWGRGQGGYTF	TGTGCCAGCAGCGCCGGTTGGGGCAGGGGGCAGGGTGGCTACACCTTC
TRBD1	-	TRBV9	TRBJ2-5	CASSVQGGLGETQYF	TGTGCCAGCAGCGTACAAGGGGGCTTAGGAGAGACCCAGTACTTC
-	-	TRBV11-1	TRBJ2-1	CASSPRKGLSNEQFF	TGTGCCAGCAGCCCAAGAAAGGGGCTTTCCAATGAGCAGTTCTTC
TRBD2	once	TRBV9	TRBJ2-5	CASSVGLAGGQETQYF	TGTGCCAGCAGCGTGGGACTAGCGGGGGGACAAGAGACCCAGTACTTC
-	-	TRBV7-3	TRBJ1-2	CASSLRGAGEDGYTF	TGTGCCAGCAGCTTACGAGGCGCAGGGGAAGATGGCTACACCTTC
-	-	TRBV7-8	TRBJ1-1	CASSLSSGGSFF	TGTGCCAGCAGCTTAAGTTCGGGGGGGTCTTTCTTT
TRBD2	once	TRBV6-5	TRBJ2-5	CASRHPGGVETQYF	TGTGCCAGCAGGCATCCTGGGGGGGTGGAGACCCAGTACTTC
TRBD2	-	TRBV6-6	TRBJ2-5	CASSFGGTETQYF	TGTGCCAGCAGCTTCGGGGGGACAGAGACCCAGTACTTC
TRBD2	-	TRBV4-1	TRBJ2-3	CASSQVFSGGPTDTQYF	TGCGCCAGCAGCCAAGTTTTTAGCGGGGGACCCACAGATACGCAGTATTTT
TRBD1	-	TRBV5-1	TRBJ2-7	CASSGRQGPYYEQYF	TGCGCCAGCAGCGGACGACAGGGGCCCTACTACGAGCAGTACTTC
TRBD2	few	TRBV7-9	TRBJ2-5	CASSREAGVVQETQYF	TGTGCCAGCAGCCGAGAAGCGGGGGTGGTCCAAGAGACCCAGTACTTC
TRBD1	few	TRBV12-3/TRBV12-4	TRBJ1-2	CASRRDRAHGYTF	TGTGCCAGCAGACGCGACAGGGCCCATGGCTACACCTTC
TRBD1	-	TRBV29-1	TRBJ2-7	CSVLGQGFYEQYF	TGCAGCGTTCTCGGACAGGGCTTCTACGAGCAGTACTTC
-	-	TRBV6-5	TRBJ1-1	CASSYFQGEAFF	TGTGCCAGCAGTTACTTCCAGGGCGAAGCTTTCTTT